Given below is one T cell receptor (beta chain) in context. Clones were read by immunoSEQ multiplex PCR, and TCRdb kept only the in-frame ones, dropping some. The sample shows roughly 120,000 clones, 75% to 95% of them seen only once. This specimen belongs to a study of T cell responses to AZD1222 COVID-19 vaccine. The CDR3 totals 16 residues. The germline V gene encodes CDR1 MNHEY and CDR2 SMNVEV (reference sequence). The ends were cut back, 1 base at V and 1 base at J, with 13 bases in the middle. Sample: peripheral blood, taken 28 days after the second dose of the MenACWY control vaccine. The TCR originated in an adult who received the MenACWY meningococcal vaccine as a control. The rearrangement uses TRBV27 and TRBJ2-5, with D tentatively TRBD2 (7 bases). The CDR3 region is CASSLLGGGTQETQYF. Here the CDR3 DNA reads TGTGCCAGCAGTTTATTGGGAGGGGGAACCCAAGAGACCCAGTACTTC.